Shown below are 13 T cell receptor beta chains from a single sample sequenced in a study of shared clonotypes between healthy human individuals. Generated by immunoSEQ multiplex PCR, the TCRdb table keeps only in-frame clones and is missing some. Found here are approximately 100,000 clones, about 70% of them singletons; the top ten hold approximately 24%. Sequencing was carried out using memory CD8+ T cells sorted from blood. Subset described: CD45RO+ cells pooled with CCR7-negative TemRA cells. The receptors originated from a woman under 40 in good health.

The genes are TRBV5-5 and TRBJ2-7; D possibly matches TRBD1 or TRBD2 (5 bases each). V was pared by 2 bases and J by 1 base, with 10 bases between. Germline values: CDR1 SGHKS, CDR2 YYEKEE (reference sequence). This CDR3 region has 14 residues. The CDR3 is CASSFRGRSYEQYF. CDR3 sequence (DNA): TGTGCCAGCAGCTTCCGGGGACGGTCCTACGAGCAGTACTTC. The full variable domain, completed using reference TRBV5-5 and TRBJ2-7, is DAGVTQSPTHLIKTRGQQVTLRCSPISGHKSVSWYQQVLGQGPQFIFQYYEKEERGRGNFPDRFSARQFPNYSSELNVNALLLGDSALYLCASSFRGRSYEQYFGPGTRLTVT.

The count of this clone is one. This chain links TRBV19 with TRBJ2-2; D possibly matches TRBD1 or TRBD2 (5 bases each). Germline lookup yields CDR1 LNHDA and CDR2 SQIVND (reference sequence). Trimming cost V 8 bases and J 3 bases, with 13 bases left between them. The CDR3 contains 14 residues. The CDR3 reads CASWDGWDTGELFF. The CDR3, as DNA: TGTGCCAGTTGGGACGGTTGGGACACCGGGGAGCTGTTTTTT.

The CDR3 spells CASLQGGNYGYTF. The CDR3 bases are TGTGCCAGCCTGCAGGGGGGGAACTATGGCTACACCTTC. The V call is TRBV28, the J call TRBJ1-2; 7 nucleotides match TRBD1. V trimming: 8 bases; J trimming: 2 bases; junction bases outside the gene matches: 5. There are 13 residues in the CDR3. The germline V gene has CDR1 MDHEN and CDR2 SYDVKM.

The rearrangement links TRBV5-4 to TRBJ2-5, with D maybe TRBD2 (6 bases). The CDR3 runs 15 residues. Germline CDR1 reads SGHNT; CDR2 reads YYREEE (reference sequence). Trimming left V 0 bases short and J 1 base short, with 10 bases between. CDR3 DNA sequence: TGTGCCAGCAGCTTGGCCCGGAGGGCCCAAGAGACCCAGTACTTC. Its protein is CASSLARRAQETQYF.

This clone was recorded many times. The same CDR3 also results from other DNA sequences found in this sample. The V gene is TRBV28, the J gene TRBJ2-6; D remains ambiguous. The CDR3 runs to 16 residues. Trimming stripped 5 bases from V and 1 base from J, with 12 bases between. Germline CDR1 MDHEN, CDR2 SYDVKM. CDR3 sequence: CASSPTLGSGANVLTF. The CDR3 coding sequence is TGTGCCAGCAGTCCAACCCTCGGATCTGGGGCCAACGTCCTGACTTTC.

This clone was seen repeatedly, ten times or more. The chain joins TRBV19 to TRBJ2-5, with D unresolved. Trimming pared 4 bases from V and 1 base from J, leaving 16 bases between. Germline CDR1 is LNHDA and CDR2 is SQIVND (reference sequence). CDR3 size: 16 residues. The DNA for the CDR3 is TGTGCCAGTAGTAACCGGTTAGTCACTGGCCAAGAGACCCAGTACTTC. This encodes CASSNRLVTGQETQYF.

The chain has TRBV19 and TRBJ1-2, with 9 bases that match TRBD1. V gave up 5 bases and J gave up 5 bases; unmatched junction bases: 6. Germline CDR1 and CDR2: LNHDA and SQIVND (reference sequence). CDR3 length: 14 amino acids. The CDR3 coding sequence is TGTGCCAGTAGTCCGGGACAGGGTCCTTATGGCTACACCTTC. This encodes CASSPGQGPYGYTF.

The chain joins TRBV18 to TRBJ2-1; D remains unclear. Deletions cut 3 bases from V and 3 bases from J, with 18 bases between. The CDR3 runs to 17 residues. CDR1 is KGHSH, CDR2 LQKENI, per germline. Here the CDR3 reads CASSPVKGLPHYNEQFF. CDR3 nucleotides: TGTGCCAGCTCACCCGTAAAGGGCTTACCCCACTACAATGAGCAGTTCTTC.

This chain links TRBV5-1 with TRBJ2-5; 11 nucleotides match TRBD2. Per the germline V gene, CDR1 is SGHRS and CDR2 is YFSETQ. This CDR3 spans 17 amino acids. With V trimmed by 2 bases and J by 0 bases, 6 bases remained unmatched. CDR3 nucleotides: TGCGCCAGCAGCTTTTCCGGGACTAGCGGAAACCAAGAGACCCAGTACTTC. Translation gives CASSFSGTSGNQETQYF.

This chain links TRBV7-9 with TRBJ2-5; no reliable D call. Between the trimmed V and J ends, which lost 4 bases and 6 bases, there was a span of 15 bases. Germline CDR1 SEHNR, CDR2 FQNEAQ (reference sequence). CDR3 length equals 14 residues. The CDR3 coding sequence is TGTGCCAGCAGCTCCCTTTTAGAAACTCAGACCCAGTACTTC. The encoded protein is CASSSLLETQTQYF.

The chain joins TRBV28 to TRBJ2-3; D unresolved. Germline assignment: CDR1 MDHEN and CDR2 SYDVKM. V lost 3 bases, J lost 4 bases, and 5 bases lay in between. The CDR3 extends over 12 amino acids. The CDR3 loop reads CASSLFSDTQYF. CDR3 DNA sequence: TGTGCCAGCAGTTTGTTCTCAGATACGCAGTATTTT.

The chain combines TRBV28 with TRBJ2-7, with 9 bases that match TRBD2. Germline trimming cut 5 bases from V and 3 bases from J; bases unmatched to any gene: 8. The germline CDR1 and CDR2 sequences are MDHEN and SYDVKM. This CDR3 is built from 15 residues. The CDR3 DNA sequence: TGTGCCAGCAGTACCCGTAGCGGGAGTGGCTACGAGCAGTACTTC. Translated, it gives CASSTRSGSGYEQYF. Together with reference TRBV28 and TRBJ2-7, the CDR3 gives the full variable domain: DVKVTQSSRYLVKRTGEKVFLECVQDMDHENMFWYRQDPGLGLRLIYFSYDVKMKEKGDIPEGYSVSREKKERFSLILESASTNQTSMYLCASSTRSGSGYEQYFGPGTRLTVT.

There are a few counts of this clone. This sequence joins TRBV29-1 and TRBJ2-1; D gene uncertain. Germline V gene data show CDR1 as SQVTM and CDR2 as ANQGSEA. V gave up 5 bases and J gave up 9 bases, with 20 bases separating them. The CDR3 contains 14 residues. The CDR3 bases are TGCAGCGTTTCCCTTCCTGTGAGGTTTGGTGAGCAGTTCTTC. The encoded protein is CSVSLPVRFGEQFF.